Described below is a single T cell receptor (beta chain) sequence and its context. Its antigen is undetermined. The V and J ends lost 5 bases and 1 base, in that order; junction bases with no gene match: 5. CDR1 is KGHSH and CDR2 is LQKENI in the germline V gene. This CDR3 has 16 residues. This specimen belongs to a study of cytomegalovirus exposure and HLA in healthy donors. Study-wide results and limits: With later analysis, a missense DCLRE1C variant became linked to TCR beta V- and J-gene trimming. HLA allele associations emerged for about 16,000 TCR beta sequences in a later analysis, at 0.05 false discovery rate. Some V segments could not be told apart, so they were left out, TRBV6-2 and TRBV6-3 among them. Among TCR sequences, most were rare, though some public TCRs appeared in many donors.

A multiplex PCR was run with 60 Vbeta primers and 13 Jbeta primers. Repertoires were generated with immunoSEQ multiplex PCR, while TCRdb's copy carries only in-frame clones and drops some. The table records more than 110,000 clones, over 75% of them present only once. This clonotype was sampled from a man under 40 in good health and CMV-seronegative. The rearrangement uses TRBV18 and TRBJ2-7; 13 nucleotides agree with TRBD2. Sequencing was carried out using PBMCs. The CDR3 bases are TGTGCCAGCTCAACCGGGACTAGCGGGGTATCCTACGAGCAGTACTTC. This codes for CASSTGTSGVSYEQYF.